This passage covers 21 T cell receptor beta chains from one sample sequenced in a study of T cells after yellow fever vaccination. A single record per CDR3 protein comes from TCRdb applying MiXCR to the 5' RACE reads. The sample lists 150,000 to 200,000 distinct CDR3 sequences, 11% occurring once. The sequenced sample was CD8+ T cells sorted from PBMCs, obtained 15 days after the yellow fever booster vaccination. These receptors were collected from a man aged 18 to 29 who received the YFV17D yellow fever vaccine.

The sample holds a few counts of this clonotype. This chain joins TRBV12-3 or TRBV12-4 and TRBJ2-7; 8 bases match TRBD1. The CDR3 contains 14 residues. J was trimmed by 2 bases and V by 5 bases; bases with no gene match: 5. CDR3 loop: CASSASTGAYEQYF. The DNA of the CDR3 is TGTGCCAGCAGTGCCTCGACAGGGGCCTACGAGCAGTACTTC.

The V and J genes are TRBV7-9 and TRBJ2-3, with D possibly being TRBD2 (5 bases). V lost 5 bases to trimming and J lost 4 bases, with 19 bases between them. Germline V gene data show CDR1 as SEHNR and CDR2 as FQNEAQ (reference sequence). This CDR3 has 16 amino acids. Written as DNA, the CDR3 is TGTGCCAGCAGCCCTAGATCGAGGGCGGTCGCAGATACGCAGTATTTT. It specifies CASSPRSRAVADTQYF.

This clonotype was counted at least ten times. The chain combines TRBV27 with TRBJ2-6; 7 bases agree with TRBD1. CDR3 length: 17 residues. V shed 4 bases and J 0 bases; nucleotides not matched to a gene: 6. Germline V CDR1 and CDR2: MNHEY, SMNVEV (reference sequence). The CDR3 DNA follows: TGTGCCAGCAGTTCCCGACAGGGACCCTCTGGGGCCAACGTCCTGACTTTC. Its translation: CASSSRQGPSGANVLTF.

This clonotype was detected a few times. The chain is built from TRBV28 and TRBJ2-7; D possibly corresponds to TRBD2 (6 bases). The V end was cut by 3 bases, the J end by 6 bases, with 12 bases between. The CDR3 contains 13 residues. The germline V gene encodes CDR1 MDHEN and CDR2 SYDVKM. The chain's CDR3 is CASSFRVGGEQYV. Written as DNA, the CDR3 is TGTGCCAGCAGTTTTCGTGTGGGGGGCGAGCAGTACGTC.

The chain couples TRBV5-5 to TRBJ2-3; TRBD1 aligns across 10 bases. Germline CDR1 reads SGHKS; CDR2 reads YYEKEE (reference sequence). The length of the CDR3 is 16 residues. Unmatched junction bases numbered 5, after V lost 0 bases and J lost 4 bases. Written as DNA, the CDR3 is TGTGCCAGCAGCTTGGCCGACAGGGGGCGCGCAGATACGCAGTATTTT. Its translation is CASSLADRGRADTQYF.

In its sample, this clonotype was seen a few times. The gene calls are TRBV5-1 and TRBJ2-1; a weak D match, TRBD2 (5 bases). CDR3 length: 12 amino acids. CDR1 and CDR2 (germline): SGHRS, YFSETQ. V lost 2 bases, J lost 9 bases, and 9 bases lay in between. In DNA form, the CDR3 reads TGCGCCAGCAGCTTTGGAGGAGGTGAGCAGTTCTTC. Its protein is CASSFGGGEQFF. The complete variable domain, with remaining parts taken from reference TRBV5-1 and TRBJ2-1, reads KAGVTQTPRYLIKTRGQQVTLSCSPISGHRSVSWYQQTPGQGLQFLFEYFSETQRNKGNFPGRFSGRQFSNSRSEMNVSTLELGDSALYLCASSFGGGEQFFGPGTRLTVL.

This chain connects TRBV4-1 to TRBJ1-1; no clear D gene. The CDR3 length is 17 residues. Germline values: CDR1 MGHRA, CDR2 YSYEKL. The V end lost 0 bases, the J end lost 0 bases, and 14 bases lay between the germline ends. The CDR3: CASSQDRIGILNTEAFF. The CDR3 DNA reads TGCGCCAGCAGCCAAGATCGGATAGGCATTTTGAACACTGAAGCTTTCTTT.

This clonotype appeared a few times. V and J are TRBV7-9 and TRBJ1-1, with 9 bases identical to TRBD1. Germline V gene lookup returns CDR1 SEHNR and CDR2 FQNEAQ (reference sequence). V lost 0 bases, J lost 4 bases, and 15 bases stayed unmatched. The CDR3 totals 19 residues. For the CDR3, the DNA is TGTGCCAGCAGCTTAGCGAATGTTAAGGTAACAGGGGGCGGCACTGAAGCTTTCTTT. Translation: CASSLANVKVTGGGTEAFF. Based on the CDR3 plus reference TRBV7-9 and TRBJ1-1, the full variable domain is DTGVSQNPRHKITKRGQNVTFRCDPISEHNRLYWYRQTLGQGPEFLTYFQNEAQLEKSRLLSDRFSAERPKGSFSTLEIQRTEQGDSAMYLCASSLANVKVTGGGTEAFFGQGTRLTVV.

The chain is built from TRBV30 and TRBJ1-5; D remains ambiguous. V was pared by 0 bases and J by 4 bases, with 10 bases between. Germline loops: CDR1 GTSNPN, CDR2 SVGIG (reference sequence). This CDR3 is built from 14 residues. CDR3 region: CAWSVSVNNQPQHF. CDR3 DNA: TGTGCCTGGAGTGTATCAGTAAATAATCAGCCCCAGCATTTT.

This sequence joins TRBV20-1 and TRBJ2-7, with D unresolved. The CDR3 has 14 amino acids. V lost 0 bases to trimming and J lost 2 bases, with 11 bases between them. Germline V lookup: CDR1 DFQATT, CDR2 SNEGSKA (reference sequence). The CDR3 sequence: CSARDEVSPYEQYV. CDR3 in DNA: TGCAGTGCTAGAGACGAGGTCTCCCCCTACGAGCAGTACGTC.

The chain recombines TRBV3-1 with TRBJ2-3, with 10 bases identical to TRBD2. CDR1 LGHDT and CDR2 YNNKEL come from the germline V gene (reference sequence). The trim removed 4 bases at V and 3 bases at J, leaving 4 bases unmatched. This CDR3 has 15 residues. CDR3 in DNA: TGTGCCAGCAGCCCAGCGGGGGGGCCGACAGATACGCAGTATTTT. It encodes CASSPAGGPTDTQYF.

In this sample, this clonotype turned up a few times. The chain carries TRBV9 and TRBJ2-5; a possible D gene is TRBD2 (6 bases). Trimming cost V 0 bases and J 5 bases, with 14 bases left between them. Germline V gives CDR1 SGDLS, CDR2 YYNGEE. This CDR3 spans 15 amino acids. This CDR3 reads CASSVDGGARETQYF. The CDR3, as DNA: TGTGCCAGCAGCGTAGACGGGGGAGCCAGGGAGACCCAGTACTTC.

The chain recombines TRBV20-1 with TRBJ1-6, with D possibly TRBD1 on 6 matching bases. The CDR3 is made up of 15 amino acids. The germline CDR1 and CDR2 sequences are DFQATT and SNEGSKA (reference sequence). Trimming removed 6 bases at V and 9 bases at J, with 21 bases between. The DNA for the CDR3 is TGCAGTGCCATACCCCTGCGAGGAGGGGGTTCACCCCTCCACTTT. Protein product: CSAIPLRGGGSPLHF.

The gene calls are TRBV11-2 and TRBJ2-1; the D is unclear. Trimming cost V 2 bases and J 0 bases, with 8 bases left between them. The V gene's germline CDR1 is SGHAT and CDR2 FQNNGV. There are 15 residues in the CDR3. CDR3 in DNA: TGTGCCAGCAGCTTATCCAGCCTCTCCTACAATGAGCAGTTCTTC. The encoded protein is CASSLSSLSYNEQFF. The variable domain in full, completed from reference TRBV11-2 and TRBJ2-1, reads EAGVAQSPRYKIIEKRQSVAFWCNPISGHATLYWYQQILGQGPKLLIQFQNNGVVDDSQLPKDRFSAERLKGVDSTLKIQPAKLEDSAVYLCASSLSSLSYNEQFFGPGTRLTVL.

The rearrangement uses TRBV14 and TRBJ2-5; possibly TRBD1 or TRBD2 for D (6 bases each). Germline V CDR1 and CDR2: SGHDN, FVKESK. Deletions cut 0 bases from V and 3 bases from J, with 11 bases between. The CDR3 loop spans 15 amino acids. CDR3 DNA: TGTGCCAGCAGCCAAGAAGGGGGGACCGAAGAGACCCAGTACTTC. It encodes CASSQEGGTEETQYF.

The chain combines TRBV5-1 with TRBJ2-1; the D call may be TRBD1 or TRBD2 (5 bases each). The CDR3 has 12 amino acids. V was pared by 0 bases and J by 9 bases, with 7 bases between. Germline CDR1 is SGHRS and CDR2 is YFSETQ. The CDR3 nucleotides read TGCGCCAGCAGCTTGGAGGGGACTGAGCAGTTCTTC. Translated: CASSLEGTEQFF.

V is TRBV9 and J is TRBJ2-1, with 12 positions matching TRBD2. J gave up 2 bases and V 3 bases, and 9 bases lay outside the gene matches. The germline gives CDR1 SGDLS, CDR2 YYNGEE. The CDR3 extends over 18 amino acids. In DNA, the CDR3 is TGTGCCAGCAGCGCGGTGACTAGCGGGGGTTTAACCTACAATGAGCAGTTCTTC. It codes for CASSAVTSGGLTYNEQFF.

In its sample, this clonotype was seen once. The gene calls are TRBV4-1 and TRBJ2-3; perhaps TRBD1 as D (6 bases). This CDR3 region has 11 residues. CDR1 is MGHRA and CDR2 is YSYEKL in the germline V gene. The V and J ends lost 6 bases and 5 bases respectively, with 6 bases between them. CDR3 amino acids: CASRQGDTQYF. The DNA for the CDR3 is TGCGCCAGCAGACAGGGAGATACGCAGTATTTT.

This clonotype was recorded a few times. The J gene is TRBJ2-2, the V gene TRBV4-3; D gene ambiguous. CDR3 size: 14 residues. The V gene's germline CDR1 is LGHNA and CDR2 YSLEER. Deletions cut 4 bases from V and 2 bases from J, with 8 bases between. CDR3 nucleotides: TGCGCCAGCAGCCCACCCTATAACACCGGGGAGCTGTTTTTT. Residues: CASSPPYNTGELFF.

This clonotype was counted between two and nine times. The rearrangement links TRBV4-3 to TRBJ1-1; 7 bases fit TRBD1. Trimming at V came to 4 bases and at J to 2 bases, leaving 13 bases not matched to a gene. This CDR3 has 17 residues. Germline CDR1 is LGHNA and CDR2 is YSLEER. CDR3 sequence: CASSPGGFGKGNTEAFF. CDR3 DNA: TGCGCCAGCAGCCCAGGGGGATTCGGTAAGGGCAACACTGAAGCTTTCTTT.

This clonotype was seen a few times. This rearrangement joins TRBV6-6 to TRBJ1-5; D is undetermined. From germline, CDR1 is MNHNY and CDR2 SVGAGI (reference sequence). CDR3 length equals 15 residues. V was shortened by 10 bases and J by 0 bases, with 16 bases between the two germline ends. As DNA, the CDR3 is TGTGCCACCACCTATTCCCCGGCTAGCAATCAGCCCCAGCATTTT. It specifies CATTYSPASNQPQHF.